This entry lists 21 T cell receptor beta chains sequenced from one sample in a study of CD8+ T cells in alopecia areata (dated by TCRdb to 2017 to 2018). Explained via the paper, the time point label denotes: 4 weeks on oral tofacitinib. The treatment or condition label, as the study defines it: oral pan-JAK inhibitor, 5-10 mg twice daily. Preparation of the library involved the immunoSEQ multiplex PCR assay. To provide template for TCR sequencing, every sample had RNA extracted and reverse transcribed into cDNA. Not all clones reach the TCRdb copy of this immuneACCESS table, which keeps in-frame sequences only. Checked studies attribute under half of the gap to unresolved V genes and leave the rest unexplained. This sample holds around 70,000 clones; 29% were observed only once. The leading ten clones occupy under 15% of the sample. Here the sequenced sample was CD8+ T cells sorted from blood, taken at week 4, from a patient treated with tofacitinib. The receptors come from a human donor with alopecia areata.

The chain employs TRBV4-1 and TRBJ2-7, with D tentatively TRBD2 (6 bases). CDR3 length equals 11 residues. Trimming left V 8 bases short and J 5 bases short, with 10 bases between. Germline CDR1 MGHRA, CDR2 YSYEKL. This CDR3 reads CASGRSHEQYF. Here the CDR3 DNA reads TGCGCCAGCGGGAGGTCCCACGAGCAGTACTTC.

This clone was counted a few times. This rearrangement joins TRBV27 to TRBJ2-1; TRBD2 matches 13 bases. The CDR3 is 15 amino acids. The V segment lost 5 bases and the J segment 10 bases; nucleotides outside the gene matches: 8. Germline V lookup: CDR1 MNHEY, CDR2 SMNVEV (reference sequence). CDR3 region: CASSAGLAGVREQFF. Written as DNA, the CDR3 is TGTGCCAGCAGTGCCGGACTAGCGGGAGTAAGAGAGCAGTTCTTC.

V and J are TRBV9 and TRBJ2-5; no reliable D call. This CDR3 region has 14 residues. Germline V gene sequence: CDR1 SGDLS, CDR2 YYNGEE. Trimming pared 4 bases from V and 5 bases from J, leaving 15 bases between. Here the CDR3 DNA reads TGTGCCAGCAGCCCAAGGGCGTGGGCGGAGACCCAGTACTTC. It yields the protein CASSPRAWAETQYF.

This chain uses TRBV29-1 with TRBJ2-1; D call uncertain. The V and J ends lost 6 bases and 7 bases respectively, with 7 bases between them. Germline V gene sequence: CDR1 SQVTM, CDR2 ANQGSEA. The CDR3 consists of 10 residues. The CDR3 sequence is CSVSVNEQFF. The CDR3 coding sequence is TGCAGCGTGTCTGTGAATGAGCAGTTCTTC.

In its sample, this clone was seen a few times. The rearrangement uses TRBV29-1 and TRBJ2-6, with unresolved D. The CDR3 is 15 residues long. Trimming shortened V by 3 bases and J by 4 bases, and 13 bases separated the two germline ends. The germline gives CDR1 SQVTM, CDR2 ANQGSEA. For the CDR3, the DNA is TGCAGCGTTGAGTTGTCGGCTCCCGGGGCCAACGTCCTGACTTTC. Its translation: CSVELSAPGANVLTF.

This sequence joins TRBV7-9 and TRBJ2-5; TRBD1 aligns across 8 bases. This CDR3 region has 16 residues. The germline gives CDR1 SEHNR, CDR2 FQNEAQ (reference sequence). After removal of 2 bases from V and 4 bases from J, the junction contained 9 bases not matched to a gene. The CDR3 coding sequence is TGTGCCAGCAGCTTATTAGACAGGGGACGAGGAGAGACCCAGTACTTC. This encodes CASSLLDRGRGETQYF.

This chain joins TRBV27 and TRBJ2-7, with TRBD2 matching over 12 bases. Germline lookup yields CDR1 MNHEY and CDR2 SMNVEV (reference sequence). V shed 8 bases and J 0 bases; nucleotides not matched to a gene: 14. The CDR3 extends over 18 amino acids. DNA of the CDR3: TGTGCCAGCTCCGGGACAGTAGGACTAGCGGGAATCTCCTACGAGCAGTACTTC. Its translation: CASSGTVGLAGISYEQYF.

This rearrangement joins TRBV30 to TRBJ2-1; TRBD1 might be the D (6 bases). This CDR3 has 13 residues. The V and J ends lost 1 base and 7 bases respectively, with 11 bases between them. The V gene's germline CDR1 is GTSNPN and CDR2 SVGIG (reference sequence). CDR3 residues: CAWSEGVGNEQFF. The CDR3 nucleotides are TGTGCCTGGAGTGAGGGGGTTGGGAATGAGCAGTTCTTC.

V is TRBV30 and J is TRBJ2-7, with a possible D match to TRBD2 (6 bases). The CDR3 is 13 residues long. V lost 4 bases, J lost 7 bases, and 17 bases lay in between. CDR1 is GTSNPN and CDR2 is SVGIG in the germline V gene (reference sequence). This chain's CDR3 is CAWTQTGRGEQYF. CDR3 coding DNA: TGTGCCTGGACCCAAACAGGCCGGGGGGAGCAGTACTTC.

This clone was recorded a few times. The rearrangement joins TRBV7-8 to TRBJ2-5; D is unresolved. Trimming left V 4 bases short and J 4 bases short, with 7 bases between. Per germline, CDR1 SGHVS and CDR2 FQNEAQ. The CDR3 runs 12 residues. CDR3 nucleotide sequence: TGTGCCAGCAGCTCATATCGAGAGACCCAGTACTTC. It yields the protein CASSSYRETQYF.

J is TRBJ1-1 and V is TRBV5-6; D gene ambiguous. With 3 bases removed from V and 0 bases from J, the gap between germline ends came to 9 bases. CDR1 is SGHDT and CDR2 is YYEEEE in the germline V gene. The CDR3 length is 14 residues. The CDR3 spells CASSYARMNTEAFF. CDR3 coding DNA: TGTGCCAGCAGCTATGCCCGAATGAACACTGAAGCTTTCTTT.

The chain uses TRBV6-4 and TRBJ2-2; D call uncertain. Trimming shortened V by 0 bases and J by 5 bases, and 7 bases separated the two germline ends. The CDR3 spans 14 residues. The germline gives CDR1 MRHNA, CDR2 SNTAGT. CDR3 protein: CASSDSIGTGELFF. In nucleotides, the CDR3 is TGTGCCAGCAGTGACTCGATAGGTACCGGGGAGCTGTTTTTT.

This clone came up a few times. The rearrangement links TRBV5-6 to TRBJ2-5, with TRBD2 identical over 7 bases. Looked up from germline, CDR1 is SGHDT and CDR2 is YYEEEE. The length of the CDR3 is 15 residues. V shed 3 bases, J shed 3 bases, and the junction held 8 bases outside the gene matches. This CDR3 is CASSSSTGTKETQYF. The DNA for the CDR3 is TGTGCCAGCAGCTCAAGTACTGGGACTAAAGAGACCCAGTACTTC.

This clone has more than one count but fewer than ten. This rearrangement joins TRBV30 to TRBJ2-7; 11 nucleotides align to TRBD1. The CDR3 is 14 residues long. Trimming cost V 2 bases and J 3 bases; bases outside gene matches: 3. The germline V gene has CDR1 GTSNPN and CDR2 SVGIG (reference sequence). CDR3 amino acids: CAWSPGQGGYEQYF. CDR3 nucleotides: TGTGCCTGGAGTCCGGGACAGGGGGGCTACGAGCAGTACTTC.

The J gene is TRBJ2-5, the V gene TRBV27; TRBD2 might be the D (6 bases). Germline assignment: CDR1 MNHEY and CDR2 SMNVEV (reference sequence). V lost 5 bases to trimming and J lost 4 bases, with 14 bases between them. This CDR3 region has 14 residues. The CDR3 nucleotides read TGTGCCAGCAGTACACCGGGACTTCGAGAGACCCAGTACTTC. Protein sequence: CASSTPGLRETQYF.

This clone was observed a handful of times. V gene TRBV28 combines with J gene TRBJ2-3; perhaps TRBD2 as D (6 bases). The CDR3 length is 16 residues. V was trimmed by 3 bases and J by 3 bases, leaving 16 bases between them. Looked up from germline, CDR1 is MDHEN and CDR2 is SYDVKM. CDR3 coding DNA: TGTGCCAGCAGTTTCACACTAGCTACGGGGACAGATACGCAGTATTTT. It is translated as CASSFTLATGTDTQYF.

This clone has just a few counts. CDR3 nucleotide sequence: TGTGCCGGCCCTGGGGGCTCTGGAAACACCATATATTTT. This translates into CAGPGGSGNTIYF. This sequence joins TRBV30 and TRBJ1-3, with TRBD1 as a possible D gene (5 bases). Deletions cut 8 bases from V and 0 bases from J, with 11 bases between. The V gene's germline CDR1 is GTSNPN and CDR2 SVGIG (reference sequence). This CDR3 spans 13 amino acids.

The chain carries TRBV29-1 and TRBJ1-1; D is perhaps TRBD1 (5 bases). The CDR3 is made up of 11 amino acids. Germline CDR1 is SQVTM and CDR2 is ANQGSEA. The V end was cut by 6 bases, the J end by 8 bases, with 13 bases between. CDR3 loop: CSVPDRGEAFF. The CDR3 coding sequence is TGCAGCGTGCCCGATCGGGGGGAAGCTTTCTTT.

This sequence joins TRBV19 and TRBJ2-5; D gene ambiguous. CDR3 length: 11 residues. Trimming removed 6 bases at V and 5 bases at J, with 7 bases between. Germline CDR1 LNHDA, CDR2 SQIVND (reference sequence). The CDR3 sequence is CASSTSETQYF. CDR3 sequence (DNA): TGTGCCAGTAGCACCTCGGAGACCCAGTACTTC.

This chain connects TRBV20-1 to TRBJ1-1; no firm D call. Germline CDR1 reads DFQATT; CDR2 reads SNEGSKA (reference sequence). Trimming removed 6 bases at V and 10 bases at J, with 6 bases between. The CDR3 loop spans 8 amino acids. CDR3 sequence reads: CSAPTAFF. CDR3 coding DNA: TGCAGTGCGCCCACAGCTTTCTTT.

This clone was seen a few times. This sequence joins TRBV9 and TRBJ2-3; a weak D match, TRBD2 (6 bases). The CDR3 sequence is 15 residues long. V was pared by 3 bases and J by 0 bases, with 11 bases between. Germline CDR1 reads SGDLS; CDR2 reads YYNGEE. The DNA of the CDR3 is TGTGCCAGCAGCGGAGGTGGGGGGAGCACAGATACGCAGTATTTT. As protein: CASSGGGGSTDTQYF.